This entry is about one TCR beta chain. These data are taken from a study of blood T cell repertoires in COVID-19. Profiled with immunoSEQ multiplex PCR; TCRdb holds only in-frame clones, not every one. The sample yields about 84,000 clones, 76% seen once. The CDR3 loop spans 13 amino acids. With 0 bases removed from V and 7 bases from J, the gap between germline ends came to 10 bases. Germline CDR1 and CDR2: SGDLS and YYNGEE. This TCR came from a man aged 70-80 years with acute or convalescent COVID-19. The V and J genes are TRBV9 and TRBJ1-2, with a weak D call TRBD1 (5 bases). The sequencing input was peripheral blood. CDR3: CASSVVQGGGYTF. CDR3 in DNA: TGTGCCAGCAGCGTAGTGCAGGGAGGTGGCTACACCTTC. The variable domain in full, with the rest retrieved from reference TRBV9 and TRBJ1-2, is DSGVTQTPKHLITATGQRVTLRCSPRSGDLSVYWYQQSLDQGLQFLIQYYNGEERAKGNILERFSAQQFPDLHSELNLSSLELGDSALYFCASSVVQGGGYTFGSGTRLTVV.